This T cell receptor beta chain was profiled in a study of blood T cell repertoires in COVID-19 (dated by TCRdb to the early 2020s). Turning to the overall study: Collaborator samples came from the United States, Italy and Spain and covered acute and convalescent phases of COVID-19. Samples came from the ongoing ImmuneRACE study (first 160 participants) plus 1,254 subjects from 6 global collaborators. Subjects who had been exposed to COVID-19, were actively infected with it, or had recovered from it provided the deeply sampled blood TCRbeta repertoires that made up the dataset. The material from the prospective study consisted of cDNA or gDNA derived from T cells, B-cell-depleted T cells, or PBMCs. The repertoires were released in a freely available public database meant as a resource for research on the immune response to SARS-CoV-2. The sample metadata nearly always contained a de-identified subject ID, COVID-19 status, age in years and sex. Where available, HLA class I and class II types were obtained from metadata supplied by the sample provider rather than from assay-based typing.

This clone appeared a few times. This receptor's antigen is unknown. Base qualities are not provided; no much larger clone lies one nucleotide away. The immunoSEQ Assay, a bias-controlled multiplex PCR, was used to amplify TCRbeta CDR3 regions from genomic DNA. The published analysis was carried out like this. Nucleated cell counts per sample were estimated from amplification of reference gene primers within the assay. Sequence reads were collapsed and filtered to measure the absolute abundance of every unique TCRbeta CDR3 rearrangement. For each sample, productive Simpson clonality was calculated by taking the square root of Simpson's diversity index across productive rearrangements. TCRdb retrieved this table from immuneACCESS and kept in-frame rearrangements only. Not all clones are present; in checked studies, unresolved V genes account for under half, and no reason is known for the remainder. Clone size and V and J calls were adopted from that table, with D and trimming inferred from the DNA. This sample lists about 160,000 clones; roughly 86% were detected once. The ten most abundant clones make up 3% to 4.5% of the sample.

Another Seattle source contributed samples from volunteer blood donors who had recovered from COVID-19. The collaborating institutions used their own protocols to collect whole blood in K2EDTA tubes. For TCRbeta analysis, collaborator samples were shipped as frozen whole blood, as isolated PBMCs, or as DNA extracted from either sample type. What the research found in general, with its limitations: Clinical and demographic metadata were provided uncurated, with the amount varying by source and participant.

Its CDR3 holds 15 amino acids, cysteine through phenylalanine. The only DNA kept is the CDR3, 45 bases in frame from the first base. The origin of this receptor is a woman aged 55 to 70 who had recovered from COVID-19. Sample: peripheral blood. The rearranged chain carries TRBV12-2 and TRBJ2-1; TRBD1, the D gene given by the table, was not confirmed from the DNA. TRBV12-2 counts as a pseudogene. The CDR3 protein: CASRLAGSSYNEQFF. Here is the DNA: TGTGCAAGTCGCTTGGCAGGCTCCTCCTACAATGAGCAGTTCTTC.